One sample yielded the 12 T cell receptor beta chains listed below, sequenced in a study of blood T cells in healthy people across ages (dated by TCRdb to between 2015 and 2017). The library was produced with 5' RACE. Sequencing used an Illumina HiSeq 2500. A second about 7 to 12 cycle PCR used a sample-barcoded 5' primer and a J-beta primer mix. TCRdb reprocessed the public reads (quality trimming at Q25 with fastp, clone calling with MiXCR) and kept in-frame beta chains. Every CDR3 protein is listed once, alongside the most common genes and DNA of its rows. The sample table holds 630,000 or so distinct CDR3 sequences, of which approximately 30% were seen once. About a sixth of the sample goes to the ten largest clones. Sequenced material: blood. The receptors derive from a woman older than 75 in good health.

This clonotype has ten or more counts. This rearrangement joins TRBV7-2 to TRBJ1-1; D not resolved. Germline CDR1 reads SGHTA; CDR2 reads FQGNSA. V lost 3 bases and J 2 bases, leaving 10 bases between the germline ends. The CDR3 has 14 amino acids. CDR3 bases: TGTGCCAGCAGCTTGGTACGGTCAAACACTGAAGCTTTCTTT. Protein: CASSLVRSNTEAFF.

This clonotype was seen at least ten times. This rearrangement joins TRBV9 to TRBJ1-2, with D unclear. V shed 0 bases and J shed 4 bases, with 10 bases lying between them. The CDR3 loop spans 14 amino acids. The V gene's germline CDR1 is SGDLS and CDR2 YYNGEE. CDR3 nucleotides: TGTGCCAGCAGCGTAGGCCCTTCCACCTATGGCTACACCTTC. Translating gives CASSVGPSTYGYTF.

This clonotype was counted at least ten times. The chain is built from TRBV13 and TRBJ2-3, with TRBD2 identical over 8 bases. J lost 0 bases, V lost 1 base, and 12 bases had no gene match. Per germline, CDR1 PRHDT and CDR2 FYEKMQ (reference sequence). There are 19 residues in the CDR3. The CDR3 reads CASSLDGQAQRGSTDTQYF. The CDR3 DNA is TGTGCCAGCAGCTTAGATGGGCAGGCCCAGCGGGGGAGCACAGATACGCAGTATTTT.

This chain uses TRBV20-1 with TRBJ2-1; D possibly uses TRBD1 or TRBD2 (7 bases each). The CDR3 is 17 amino acids. Trimming removed 0 bases from V and 10 bases from J, with 25 bases in between. Germline V CDR1 and CDR2: DFQATT, SNEGSKA (reference sequence). The CDR3 sequence is CSARDLQSGGGPYEQFF. The CDR3 nucleotides read TGCAGTGCTAGAGATCTTCAATCAGGGGGAGGGCCCTACGAGCAGTTCTTC.

This chain joins TRBV5-1 and TRBJ1-1; D not certain. Germline values: CDR1 SGHRS, CDR2 YFSETQ. Trimming left V 3 bases short and J 4 bases short, with 10 bases between. This CDR3 spans 13 amino acids. The CDR3 coding sequence is TGCGCCAGCAGCTCTGGGTACAGCACTGAAGCTTTCTTT. It codes for CASSSGYSTEAFF.

Worth noting for this clonotype: The junction departs from the called germline gene at one end, perhaps through a read error. J is TRBJ2-6 and V is TRBV12-3 or TRBV12-4, with D tentatively TRBD2 (7 bases). This CDR3 is 18 amino acids long. CDR3 amino acids: CPSSLGVEGGPGANVLTF. CDR3 nucleotides: TGTCCCAGCAGTTTAGGGGTAGAGGGGGGGCCTGGGGCCAACGTCCTGACTTTC.

Here the CDR3 DNA reads TGTGCCAGCAGCAAAACAGGATTGGGGGAAAAACTGTTTTTT. Its translation is CASSKTGLGEKLFF. This chain joins TRBV6-6 and TRBJ1-4; D might be TRBD1 (5 bases). This CDR3 contains 14 residues. V was trimmed by 6 bases and J by 8 bases, leaving 16 bases between them. Germline assignment: CDR1 MNHNY and CDR2 SVGAGI (reference sequence).

A word on this clonotype: This may be a read error, as it is one base from a much larger clone. The rearrangement joins TRBV7-7 to TRBJ2-5; 10 bases agree with TRBD2. The CDR3 sequence is 17 residues long. Unmatched junction bases numbered 11, after V lost 5 bases and J lost 2 bases. The germline gives CDR1 SSHAT, CDR2 FNYEAQ (reference sequence). CDR3 region: CASSPSRRAGGQETQYF. In DNA form, the CDR3 reads TGTGCCAGCAGCCCCAGTCGGCGAGCGGGGGGGCAAGAGACCCAGTACTTC. Drawing the rest from reference TRBV7-7 and TRBJ2-5, the complete variable domain is GAGVSQSPRYKVTKRGQDVTLRCDPISSHATLYWYQQALGQGPEFLTYFNYEAQPDKSGLPSDRFSAERPEGSISTLTIQRTEQRDSAMYRCASSPSRRAGGQETQYFGPGTRLLVL.

The chain uses TRBV6-1 and TRBJ1-2; 9 bases align to TRBD1. V shed 3 bases, J shed 7 bases, and the junction held 6 bases outside the gene matches. Germline values: CDR1 MNHNS, CDR2 SASEGT. CDR3 length: 14 amino acids. CDR3 DNA sequence: TGTGCCAGCAGTGACCTACAGGGGGCCGGTGGCTACACCTTC. It yields the protein CASSDLQGAGGYTF.

In its sample, this clonotype was seen a few times. The genes are TRBV20-1 and TRBJ1-5, with 7 bases that match TRBD1. The V segment lost 6 bases and the J segment 1 base; nucleotides outside the gene matches: 6. Germline V gene data show CDR1 as DFQATT and CDR2 as SNEGSKA (reference sequence). The CDR3 spans 14 residues. The CDR3 nucleotides are TGCAGTGCAGACGGACAGGCGAGCAATCAGCCCCAGCATTTT. Protein product: CSADGQASNQPQHF.

The chain employs TRBV7-2 and TRBJ1-2, with D unclear. Trimming stripped 2 bases from V and 1 base from J, with 17 bases between. This CDR3 has 17 residues. Per germline, CDR1 SGHTA and CDR2 FQGNSA. The CDR3 DNA follows: TGTGCCAGCAGCTTATTAGAACGACCGGGCCTTAACTATGGCTACACCTTC. Residues: CASSLLERPGLNYGYTF.

Ten or more counts support this clonotype. The chain joins TRBV3-1 to TRBJ2-1; D is possibly TRBD2 (6 bases). The V gene's germline CDR1 is LGHDT and CDR2 YNNKEL (reference sequence). The CDR3 is 15 residues long. Deletions cut 4 bases from V and 9 bases from J, with 19 bases between. The CDR3 coding sequence is TGTGCCAGCAGCCTTACCCGGGGGACGGTTAGTGAGCAGTTCTTC. Translated: CASSLTRGTVSEQFF.